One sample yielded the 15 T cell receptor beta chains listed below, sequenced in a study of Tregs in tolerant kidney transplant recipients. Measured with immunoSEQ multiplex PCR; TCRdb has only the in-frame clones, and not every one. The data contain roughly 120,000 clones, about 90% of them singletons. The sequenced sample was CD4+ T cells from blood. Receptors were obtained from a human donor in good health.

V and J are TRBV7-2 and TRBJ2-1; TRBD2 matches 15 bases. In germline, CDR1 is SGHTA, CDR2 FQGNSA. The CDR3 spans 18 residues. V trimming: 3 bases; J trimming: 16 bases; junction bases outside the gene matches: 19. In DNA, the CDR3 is TGTGCCAGCAGCTTCACGGGACTAGCGGGGGGACCCAAGAGGCAGAACTTCTTC. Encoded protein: CASSFTGLAGGPKRQNFF.

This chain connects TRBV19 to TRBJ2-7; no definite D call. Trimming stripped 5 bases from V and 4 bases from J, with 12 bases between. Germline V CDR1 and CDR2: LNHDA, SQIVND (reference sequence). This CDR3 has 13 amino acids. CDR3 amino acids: CASSPFRSYEQYF. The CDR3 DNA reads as TGTGCCAGTAGTCCGTTTCGGAGTTACGAGCAGTACTTC. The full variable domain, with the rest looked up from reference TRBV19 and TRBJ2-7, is DGGITQSPKYLFRKEGQNVTLSCEQNLNHDAMYWYRQDPGQGLRLIYYSQIVNDFQKGDIAEGYSVSREKKESFPLTVTSAQKNPTAFYLCASSPFRSYEQYFGPGTRLTVT.

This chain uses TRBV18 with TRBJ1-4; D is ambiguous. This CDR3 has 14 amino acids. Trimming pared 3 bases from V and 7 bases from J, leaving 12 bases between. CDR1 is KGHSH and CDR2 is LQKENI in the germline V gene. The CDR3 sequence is CASSPGTGPEKLFF. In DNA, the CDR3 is TGTGCCAGCTCACCGGGCACGGGCCCTGAAAAACTGTTTTTT.

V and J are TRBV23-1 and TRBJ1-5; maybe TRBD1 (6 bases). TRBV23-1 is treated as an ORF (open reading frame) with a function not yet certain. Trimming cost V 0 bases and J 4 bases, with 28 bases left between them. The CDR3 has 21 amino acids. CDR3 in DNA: TGCGCCAGCAGTCAATCGATTTTGGATGGGACACCGGTTTTTATGAATCAGCCCCAGCATTTT. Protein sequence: CASSQSILDGTPVFMNQPQHF.

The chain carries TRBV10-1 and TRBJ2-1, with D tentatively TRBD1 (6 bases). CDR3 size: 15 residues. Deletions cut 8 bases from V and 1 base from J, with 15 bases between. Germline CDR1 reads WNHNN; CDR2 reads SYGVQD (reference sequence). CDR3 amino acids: CASAQGSSSYNEQFF. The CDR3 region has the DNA TGCGCCAGCGCGCAGGGGTCCTCTTCCTACAATGAGCAGTTCTTC.

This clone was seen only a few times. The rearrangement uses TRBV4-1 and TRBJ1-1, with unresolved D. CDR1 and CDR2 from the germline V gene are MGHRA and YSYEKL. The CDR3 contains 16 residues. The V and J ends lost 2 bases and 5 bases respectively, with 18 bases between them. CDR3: CASSQSPTFRRTEAFF. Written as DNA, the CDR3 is TGCGCCAGCAGCCAATCCCCGACATTCCGGAGGACTGAAGCTTTCTTT.

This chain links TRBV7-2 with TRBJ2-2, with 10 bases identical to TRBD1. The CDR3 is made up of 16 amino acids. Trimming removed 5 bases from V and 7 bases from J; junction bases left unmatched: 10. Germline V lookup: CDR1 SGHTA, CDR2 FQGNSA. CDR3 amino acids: CASSKRTGGIIGELFF. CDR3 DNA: TGTGCCAGCAGCAAGCGGACAGGGGGGATTATCGGGGAGCTGTTTTTT.

CDR3 sequence: CASSPRLAGQTGELFF. CDR3 nucleotides: TGTGCCAGCAGCCCGCGACTAGCGGGACAGACCGGGGAGCTGTTTTTT. The chain carries TRBV7-8 and TRBJ2-2, with TRBD2 matching over 11 bases. This CDR3 region has 16 residues. With 5 bases clipped from V and 5 bases from J, the junction kept 7 bases outside the gene matches. The V gene's germline CDR1 is SGHVS and CDR2 FQNEAQ.

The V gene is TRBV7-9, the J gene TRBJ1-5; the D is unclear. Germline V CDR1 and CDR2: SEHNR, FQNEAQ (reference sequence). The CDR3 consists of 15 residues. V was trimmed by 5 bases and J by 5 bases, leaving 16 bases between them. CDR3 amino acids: CASSPRGGGHQPQHF. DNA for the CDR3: TGTGCCAGCAGCCCACGGGGAGGAGGGCATCAGCCCCAGCATTTT.

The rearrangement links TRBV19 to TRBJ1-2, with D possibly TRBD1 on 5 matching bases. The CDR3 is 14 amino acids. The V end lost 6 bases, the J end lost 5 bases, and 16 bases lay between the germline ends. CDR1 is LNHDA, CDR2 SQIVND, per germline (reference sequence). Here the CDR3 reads CASRDLAGRYGYTF. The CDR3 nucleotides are TGTGCCAGTAGGGATTTGGCAGGGCGATATGGCTACACCTTC.

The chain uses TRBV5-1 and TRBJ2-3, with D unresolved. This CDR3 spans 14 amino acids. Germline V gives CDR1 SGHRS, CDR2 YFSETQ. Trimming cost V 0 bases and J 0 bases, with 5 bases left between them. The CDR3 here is CASSLAASTDTQYF. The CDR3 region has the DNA TGCGCCAGCAGCTTGGCCGCAAGCACAGATACGCAGTATTTT.

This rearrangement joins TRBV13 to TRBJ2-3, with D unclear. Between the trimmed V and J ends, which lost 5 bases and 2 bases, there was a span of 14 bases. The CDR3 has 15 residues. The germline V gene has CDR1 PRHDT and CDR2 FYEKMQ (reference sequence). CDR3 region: CASSLRGYDTDTQYF. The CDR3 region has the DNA TGTGCCAGCAGCCTTAGAGGTTACGACACAGATACGCAGTATTTT.

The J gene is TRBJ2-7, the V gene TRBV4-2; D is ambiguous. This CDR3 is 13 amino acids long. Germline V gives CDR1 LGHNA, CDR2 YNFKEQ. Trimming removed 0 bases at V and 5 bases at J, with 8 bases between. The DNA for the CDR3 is TGTGCCAGCAGCCAAGATTGGGCGGACGAGCAGTACTTC. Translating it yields CASSQDWADEQYF.

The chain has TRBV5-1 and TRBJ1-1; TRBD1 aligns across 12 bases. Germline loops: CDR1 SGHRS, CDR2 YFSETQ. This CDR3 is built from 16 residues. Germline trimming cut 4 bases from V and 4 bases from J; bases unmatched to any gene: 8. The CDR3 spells CASSTGTGGVGTEAFF. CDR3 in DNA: TGCGCCAGCAGCACCGGGACAGGGGGCGTCGGCACTGAAGCTTTCTTT.

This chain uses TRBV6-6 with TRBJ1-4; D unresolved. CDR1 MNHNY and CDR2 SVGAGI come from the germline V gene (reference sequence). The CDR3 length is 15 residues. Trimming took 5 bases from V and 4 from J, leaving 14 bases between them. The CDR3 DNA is TGTGCCAGCAGTACCTCTTTGGCTTTTAATGAAAAACTGTTTTTT. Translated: CASSTSLAFNEKLFF.